This T cell receptor beta chain stems from a study of early T cells in non-severe SARS-CoV-2 infection. Background on the study: The chains were unpaired, and the sequenced material was bulk RNA from unsorted whole blood. Study-level points and caveats: Missing private and CD4 specificities, VDJdb matching favored anti-spike CD8 responses.

This clonotype was counted at least ten times. The antigen is undetermined. In the library, individual cDNA molecules carried attached unique molecular identifiers. TCRdb independently ran MiXCR on the 5' RACE reads; one entry per CDR3 protein. Of some 64,000 distinct CDR3 sequences listed, 11% were seen once; the top ten hold approximately 1.7%. Sequencing was carried out using whole blood. This receptor was taken from an adult who was a healthcare worker with PCR-confirmed SARS-CoV-2 infection or an uninfected control (not recorded which).

CDR3 DNA sequence: TGTGCCAGCAGCCGCCGGGACTTACTCTACGAGCAGTACTTC. It translates to CASSRRDLLYEQYF. The chain recombines TRBV11-2 with TRBJ2-7, with D maybe TRBD2 (6 bases). The CDR3 length is 14 residues. The germline CDR1 and CDR2 sequences are SGHAT and FQNNGV. Trimming removed 5 bases from V and 3 bases from J, with 14 bases in between.